This TCR beta chain derives from a study of cytomegalovirus exposure and HLA in healthy donors. The donors were part of the validation cohort, which consisted of over a hundred subjects and was separate from the first cohort of about 720 subjects. Study-level findings and limits: Three CMV-associated chains proved CMV antigen-specific in vitro. The authors listed 164 TCR beta chains as cytomegalovirus-associated.

Trimming cost V 8 bases and J 3 bases, with 14 bases left between them. The length of the CDR3 is 13 residues. Germline V CDR1 and CDR2: SGHVS, FNYEAQ. Measured with immunoSEQ multiplex PCR; TCRdb has only the in-frame clones, and not every one. The table shows about 160,000 clones, with around 92% occurring only once. As for this clone: What it recognizes is unknown.

This sequence joins TRBV7-6 and TRBJ2-7, with D possibly matching TRBD1 (6 bases). Sequencing input: PBMCs. This sequence originates from a woman aged 18-29 years in good health and CMV-seropositive. In nucleotides, the CDR3 is TGTGCCAGCGGCCCTACAGGGTACTACGAGCAGTACTTC. It translates to CASGPTGYYEQYF.